This TCR beta chain was identified in a study of cytomegalovirus exposure and HLA in healthy donors (dated by TCRdb to the late 2010s). For the wider study: An earlier analysis of some 600 of the donors reported 276 Gb of sequence data and around 120 million unique TCR beta sequences obtained from approximately 180 million T cells. About 310 gigabases of sequencing data and 70 million to 85 million unique TCR sequences were included in an early release covering 500 to 750 HLA-typed donors. The genetic ancestry cluster associated with self-reported Caucasian donors included over 65% of the 398 genotyped donors. The aim of the study was to test whether cataloging public T cell receptors could identify signatures of past pathogen exposure. The T cell repertoires of 670 or so subjects were profiled by immunosequencing and related to cytomegalovirus serostatus. Besides the first cohort of hundreds of subjects, a separate validation cohort made up of 120 or so different subjects was used. High-throughput TCR immunosequencing, statistical association of individual TCRs with disease status, and machine learning were combined to predict cytomegalovirus infection status. To study patterns of TCR occurrence, a later analysis re-analyzed previously published TCR beta repertoires from 650 to 750 donors and added high-resolution HLA genotyping. Rather than drawing on any new phenotypic data, the later analysis identified candidate immune exposures from TCR beta sequences and the way those sequences occurred across donors. In an earlier analysis of roughly 580 of the donors, high-throughput TCR beta sequencing was used to judge whether each TCR beta V gene segment behaved as functional or pseudogenic. Donor age, sex, ethnicity and CMV serostatus were collected together with the repertoire data. In a later genetic analysis, genome-wide SNP genotypes for about 65% of the roughly 700 donors were used, and that subset was treated as a discovery cohort. Every repertoire in the discovery cohort had been generated on one and the same sequencing platform. Both class I and class II loci were covered by HLA typing, at four-digit resolution. Typing coverage differed by locus: A, B, C, DRB1 and DQB1 were typed in about 620-630 donors, DQA1 in 500 to 550, DPA1 in 600 to 610, and DPB1 in 450 to 490. Because of strong linkage in the cohort, roughly five DR-DQ haplotypes were treated as single units for association and clustering. Among 350 to 400 genotyped donors of the cohort, an average of around 240,000 unique TCR beta nucleotide sequences were sequenced per donor, roughly a sixth of them non-productive.

The library relied on the immunoSEQ multiplex PCR assay. The multiplex PCR relied on a mix of 60 forward primers for TCR Vbeta segments and 13 reverse primers for TCR Jbeta segments. Amplification of the CDR3 region of rearranged TCR beta genes was performed with a multiplex PCR assay on genomic DNA. Amplified TCR beta libraries were sequenced as 87-base-pair reads on the Illumina HiSeq System. On the study's bioinformatics: In a later analysis, tens of millions of unique TCR beta chains were counted across the 666 repertoires, and around 10 million of these chains were shared by at least two donors. A nearest-neighbor algorithm error-corrected the raw reads and collapsed the reads into unique sequences, merging closely related sequences to remove PCR and sequencing errors. To assign V, D and J gene segments, CDR3 sequences were aligned to IMGT reference sequences. For a sequence to be retained, at least a six-nucleotide match to both a V gene segment and a J gene segment was required. Rearrangements were classified as productive when the CDR3 lacked stop codons and remained in frame with V and J, and all other rearrangements were classified as non-productive. CDR3 was defined according to IMGT convention as the region running from the second conserved V-encoded cysteine to the conserved J-encoded phenylalanine. Sequences without an unambiguous match to a single V gene segment were excluded from the earlier analysis of several hundred of the donors. An earlier analysis of several hundred of the donors called V segments functional above 56.7% productive rearrangements and segregating when the between-donor standard deviation exceeded 5%. A statistical classification framework was developed to diagnose cytomegalovirus status using the catalog of TCR beta chain sequences. In a later analysis, TCR nucleotide sequences were compared against IMGT/GENE-DB human TR gene sequences so that V and J genes could be assigned. A later analysis assigned CDR3 sequences and most-parsimonious VDJ recombination scenarios with the TCRdist pipeline. A later analysis defined each TCR beta chain by its CDR3 amino acid sequence plus V-gene family, and excluded reads lacking a unique V-gene family. A later analysis removed 550 to 700 highly shared, low-generation-probability nucleotide sequences to deal with suspected cross-contamination and a sequencing artifact. In a later analysis, a clonal expansion index for each public chain was calculated from normalized within-repertoire ranks of inferred template counts. A later analysis computed generation probabilities with a VDJ recombination model fitted to out-of-frame rearrangements, and checked the results against IGoR. A later analysis scored TCR-TCR, TCR-HLA and TCR-CMV co-occurrence with hypergeometric tests, applying a repertoire-size bias correction to TCR pairs. A later analysis estimated false discovery rates by permuting HLA or CMV assignments 20 times. In a later analysis, co-occurring TCRs were grouped using DBSCAN, with TCRdist sequence similarity added in when clustering inside HLA-allele-positive subsets. Co-occurrence clustering excluded repertoires with fewer than 30,000 or more than 120,000 public chains, plus five with anomalous nucleotide sharing. In TCRdb, the immuneACCESS table is reduced to in-frame sequences with V and J assigned. These tables do not hold every clone; where another copy was compared, an unresolved V gene accounts for under half, and the others remain unexplained. That table gives V, J and clone size, and the DNA gave D and trimming. The sample table lists 120,000 or so clones, 81% of them with a count of one. The top ten hold 2.2% of the sample.

Looking up the germline V gene (reference sequence) yields CDR1 PRHDT and CDR2 FYEKMQ. Compared with germline, V lacks 6 bases and J lacks 5 bases; bases without a gene match: 9. The CDR3 numbers 15 residues from cysteine through phenylalanine. The CDR3 DNA has 45 bases and is translated from base 1. Overall study results and their limits: The authors suggested that the approach could potentially be generalized to other disease states and immunological phenotypes. For the cohort, immune exposure information was limited to CMV serostatus. The study gave a list of about 170 TCR beta chains associated with cytomegalovirus. Only TCR beta chains were sequenced in this cohort, and the absence of alpha or paired-chain data limited detectable features. Compared with equally common non-associated chains, HLA-associated TCR beta chains in a later analysis were more clonally expanded and had lower generation probabilities. Sequencing depth was assumed to be roughly uniform across donors in the presence/absence analyses, though that assumption may not hold. Across donors, most TCR sequences were observed very rarely, whereas some public TCRs were present in many individuals. Specific HLA alleles were associated with 15,000 to 20,000 TCR beta sequences at a false discovery rate of 0.05 in a later analysis. Broadly in line with IMGT annotations, most TCR beta V segments showed up in productive rearrangements about 90% or about 30% of the time in an earlier analysis of approximately 600 of the donors. In both the original and validation cohorts, the classifier was reported to diagnose cytomegalovirus status with high specificity and sensitivity. According to a later analysis, TCR association rates differed among HLA loci, with DRB1 alleles showing the most associated TCRs and HLA-C alleles showing the fewest. Some IMGT-functional V segments, including TRBV6-2 and TRBV6-3, could not be distinguished by the 87-base-pair reads and were therefore excluded. HLA typing was unavailable for some donors at each locus, so association tests used only the typed subset. The sequencing pipeline was judged likely to have produced a cluster of highly shared sequence variants as a technical artifact. A further reported finding was that TCR beta sequences accurately predicted the HLA-A and HLA-B alleles for most subjects in the first cohort. Compared with the approximately 600-donor mean, donors in an Asian-associated ancestry cluster had fewer N-insertions in productive TCRs, according to a later genetic analysis. The earlier analysis of approximately 590 of the donors excluded about 16 rarely observed V segments, including chromosome 9 orphons, because counts were too low. Assigning TCR associations to individual alleles was difficult when HLA alleles, especially DR and DQ, strongly co-occurred. Three of the identified cytomegalovirus-associated TCR beta chains were confirmed in vitro to be specific for cytomegalovirus antigens. V-gene and J-gene trimming of TCR beta chains was associated with a missense DCLRE1C variant in a later genetic analysis, and the association was replicated in an independent cohort. In a later analysis, most CMV-associated TCR beta chains were found to appear HLA-restricted, with HLA associations seemingly driven largely by CMV exposure. Correlated functional status among segregating V segments might reflect linkage disequilibrium, but an unknown experimental factor could not be ruled out. In a later analysis, several top co-occurrence clusters were reported to appear linked to parvovirus B19, influenza, CMV and Epstein-Barr virus.

The cohort was made up of 500 to 850 healthy bone marrow donors. At the time of sampling, all cohort members were nominally healthy, though unrecorded immune exposures were likely present. The donor tested CMV seronegative and was one of the 352 seronegative cohort members. Every donor gave a peripheral blood sample, and the peripheral blood mononuclear cells from that sample were used for TCR beta sequencing. The Qiagen DNeasy Blood Extraction Kit was used to extract genomic DNA from the blood cell samples. Concerning this clone: The specificity of this receptor is unknown. No base quality values were provided; no much bigger clone lies one nucleotide off.

The chain joins TRBV13 to TRBJ2-7, with TRBD2 matching 11 junction bases. Sequenced material: PBMCs. The receptor comes from a woman in her 40s in good health and CMV-seronegative. CDR3 sequence: CASRRDLAGGHEQYF. Here is the DNA: TGTGCCAGCAGAAGGGATCTAGCGGGAGGCCACGAGCAGTACTTC.